This T cell receptor beta chain stems from a study of CD8 T cells in ankylosing spondylitis. This clonotype was seen only a few times. Per germline, CDR1 SGHTA and CDR2 FQGNSA. This CDR3 comprises 13 residues. V lost 5 bases and J lost 2, with 10 bases in between. One entry per CDR3 protein, called by TCRdb with MiXCR from the 5' RACE reads. The sample shows 30,000 to 40,000 distinct CDR3 sequences, roughly 7.9% of them seen only once. This TCR came from a male donor with ankylosing spondylitis or in good health (not recorded which). The specimen was blood, either unsorted or a sorted T cell fraction (not recorded which). The chain has TRBV7-2 and TRBJ2-7; unclear D gene. CDR3 DNA sequence: TGTGCCAGCAGCCCCGGAGTAACCTACGAGCAGTACTTC. This gives the protein CASSPGVTYEQYF.